Reported below is one T cell receptor beta chain. Its antigen is unidentified. The record originates from a study of a mutant IDH1 vaccine in newly diagnosed glioma. The protocol was immunoSEQ multiplex PCR, while the TCRdb copy is restricted to in-frame clones and leaves out a portion. Here the sample spans about 33,000 clones, 60% to 75% being singletons. The time point was: week 47, end of study. Each dose delivered 300 ug of mutant IDH1 20-mer peptide subcutaneously with imiquimod. New astrocytomas of WHO grade 3 or 4 that were IDH1-mutant and ATRX-lost were found in the donors. The V end lost 7 bases, the J end lost 2 bases, and 11 bases lay between the germline ends. CDR1 and CDR2 from the germline V gene are SEHNR and FQNEAQ (reference sequence). The CDR3 spans 13 residues.

Sequencing was performed on PBMCs, taken from a glioma patient whose treatment included an IDH1 peptide vaccine. The receptor comes from a man aged 35 to 55 with glioma. The chain has TRBV7-9 and TRBJ2-5; no clear D gene. CDR3 DNA sequence: TGTGCCAGCACCTCCTGGGTTCAAGAGACCCAGTACTTC. It is translated as CASTSWVQETQYF.